The present T cell receptor beta chain was sequenced within a study of metastatic and nonmetastatic thyroid tumors. Study context: From malignant and benign thyroid patients, repertoires in blood and in tumor or nodule tissue were compared.

Every patient underwent thyroid surgery untreated. The authors' processing: The study's classifier, a distant-metastasis tool for papillary thyroid cancer, was built using CDR3 differences across clinicopathological groups. TCRdb re-called the PCR reads with MiXCR. TCRdb, not the authors, supplied the V and J calls. The sample includes about 20,000 clones, approximately 15% of them seen just once. Overall study findings and caveats: For both blood and tumor, malignant thyroid tumors reportedly showed significantly higher TCR beta diversity than benign nodules did.

The germline gives CDR1 SGHAT, CDR2 FQDESV (reference sequence). Germline trimming cut 4 bases from V and 6 bases from J; bases unmatched to any gene: 11. This CDR3 contains 17 residues. This clone has a count of ten or more. Its antigen remains unidentified. Other DNA sequences in this specimen translate into the identical CDR3. The TCR was taken from a female donor with papillary thyroid cancer or a benign thyroid nodule (not recorded which). Some clones in this sample may be carry-over from other donors' samples. The sequenced sample was tumor tissue. V and J are TRBV11-1 and TRBJ2-1; 11 bases agree with TRBD2. For the CDR3, the DNA is TGTGCCAGCAGCTCATTAGCGGGAGGGAGGGTAGGCAATGAGCAGTTCTTC. Its protein is CASSSLAGGRVGNEQFF.